This T cell receptor beta chain was recorded in a study of blood T cell repertoires in COVID-19 (dated by TCRdb to the early 2020s). About the study as a whole: Collaborator samples came from the United States, Italy and Spain and covered acute and convalescent phases of COVID-19. The samples were drawn from two sources: the first 160 participants of the ongoing ImmuneRACE study, and 1,000 to 1,500 subjects contributed by 6 global collaborators. The dataset comprised deeply sampled blood TCRbeta repertoires from subjects exposed to, actively infected with, or recovered from COVID-19. Sample metadata almost always included a de-identified subject ID, COVID-19 status, age in years and sex. The repertoires were released in a freely available public database meant as a resource for research on the immune response to SARS-CoV-2. The prospective study material was composed of cDNA or gDNA derived from T cells, B-cell-depleted T cells, or PBMCs. HLA class I and class II types, where available, came from metadata supplied by the sample provider rather than from assay-based typing.

There are 15 amino acids in the CDR3, from cysteine to phenylalanine inclusive. This entry keeps only the CDR3 DNA: 45 bases, framed from base 1. V is pared back by 5 bases and J by 5 bases, with 18 bases lying between the germline termini. From the germline V gene, CDR1 is SNHLY and CDR2 is FYNNEI. Enrolling through a virtual design, the prospective study's participants ranged in age from roughly 18 to 89 years and lived across approximately 25 United States geographic areas. In the prospective study, cohorts were assigned on the basis of participant-reported clinical history obtained from a screening survey and a study questionnaire. ImmuneRACE Cohort 3 recovered participants were defined by two consecutive negative NP/OP PCR tests, healthcare professional clearance, or symptom resolution. Mobile phlebotomists in the prospective study collected whole blood, serum and a nasopharyngeal or oropharyngeal swab from every participant. Participants in the prospective study had the option to provide additional blood draws and questionnaires over a roughly two-month period. Before DNA extraction, blood samples from the prospective study were shipped at room temperature or frozen.

The full study reports these points: Clinical and demographic metadata were provided uncurated, with the amount varying by source and participant.

The immunoSEQ Assay, a bias-controlled multiplex PCR, was used to amplify TCRbeta CDR3 regions from genomic DNA. On the study's bioinformatics: The number of nucleated cells in each sample was estimated by amplification of reference gene primers within the assay. To quantify the absolute abundance of each unique TCRbeta CDR3 rearrangement, sequence reads were collapsed and filtered. For each sample, productive Simpson clonality was calculated as the square root of Simpson's diversity index over productive rearrangements. TCRdb provides this immuneACCESS table in a form limited to in-frame rearrangements. Some clones are lacking; in checked studies, under half of them reflect an unresolved V gene, and why the rest are absent is not known. The DNA was the basis for D and trimming; V, J and clone size are from that table. The sample table holds some 150,000 clones, of which 85% were seen once. Clones ranked in the top ten supply 6.2% of the sample.

Remarks on this clone: The antigen it recognizes is unknown. The input lacks base qualities; no much larger clone sits a single base away.

The source is a woman in her thirties or forties who had recovered from COVID-19. The sequence is built from TRBV2 and TRBJ1-1; the D segment could be TRBD1, given 5 matching bases. Sequenced input: PBMCs or T cells enriched from blood (not recorded which). The CDR3: CASSPDPGVGTEAFF. At the DNA level, the sequence is TGTGCCAGCAGTCCGGACCCGGGGGTGGGGACTGAAGCTTTCTTT.